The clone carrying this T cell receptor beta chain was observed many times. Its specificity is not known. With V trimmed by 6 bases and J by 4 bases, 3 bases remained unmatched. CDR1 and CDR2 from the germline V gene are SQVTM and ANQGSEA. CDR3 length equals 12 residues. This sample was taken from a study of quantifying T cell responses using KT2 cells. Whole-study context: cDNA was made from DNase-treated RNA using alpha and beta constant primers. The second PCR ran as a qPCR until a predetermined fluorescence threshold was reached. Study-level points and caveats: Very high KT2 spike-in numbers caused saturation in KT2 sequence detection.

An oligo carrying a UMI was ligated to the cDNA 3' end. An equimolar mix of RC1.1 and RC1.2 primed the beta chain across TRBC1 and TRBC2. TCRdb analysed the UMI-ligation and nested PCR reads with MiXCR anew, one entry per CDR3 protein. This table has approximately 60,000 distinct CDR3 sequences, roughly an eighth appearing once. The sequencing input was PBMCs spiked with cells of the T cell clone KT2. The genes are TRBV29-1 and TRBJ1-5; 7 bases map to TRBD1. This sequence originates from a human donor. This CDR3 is CSVGQLNQPQHF. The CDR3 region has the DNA TGCAGCGTGGGACAGCTAAATCAGCCCCAGCATTTT.